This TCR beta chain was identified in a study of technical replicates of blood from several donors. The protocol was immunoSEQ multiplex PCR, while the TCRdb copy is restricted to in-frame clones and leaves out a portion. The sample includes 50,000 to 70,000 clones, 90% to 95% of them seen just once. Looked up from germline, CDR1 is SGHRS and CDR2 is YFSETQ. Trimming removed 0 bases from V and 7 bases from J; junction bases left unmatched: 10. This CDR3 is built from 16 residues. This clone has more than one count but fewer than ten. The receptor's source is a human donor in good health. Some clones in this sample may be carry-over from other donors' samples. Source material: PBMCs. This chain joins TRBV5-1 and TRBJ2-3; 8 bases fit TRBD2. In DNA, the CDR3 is TGCGCCAGCAGCTTGGCGGGCAGCGGGGGAGAATATACGCAGTATTTT. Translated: CASSLAGSGGEYTQYF. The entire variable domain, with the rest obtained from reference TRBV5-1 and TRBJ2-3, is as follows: KAGVTQTPRYLIKTRGQQVTLSCSPISGHRSVSWYQQTPGQGLQFLFEYFSETQRNKGNFPGRFSGRQFSNSRSEMNVSTLELGDSALYLCASSLAGSGGEYTQYFGPGTRLTVL.